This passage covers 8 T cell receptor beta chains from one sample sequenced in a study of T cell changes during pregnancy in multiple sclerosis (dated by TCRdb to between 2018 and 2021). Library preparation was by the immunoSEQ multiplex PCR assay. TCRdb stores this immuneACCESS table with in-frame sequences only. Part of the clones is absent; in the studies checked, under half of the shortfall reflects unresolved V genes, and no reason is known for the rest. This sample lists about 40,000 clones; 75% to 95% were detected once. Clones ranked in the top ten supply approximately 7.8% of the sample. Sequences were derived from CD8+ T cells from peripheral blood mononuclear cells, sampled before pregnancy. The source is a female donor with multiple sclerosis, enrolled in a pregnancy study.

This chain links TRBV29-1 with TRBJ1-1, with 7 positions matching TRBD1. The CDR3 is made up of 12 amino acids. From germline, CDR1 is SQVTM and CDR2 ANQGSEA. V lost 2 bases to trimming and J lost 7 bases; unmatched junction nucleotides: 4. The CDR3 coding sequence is TGCAGCGTTGAACAGGGGGATGGTGAAGCTTTCTTT. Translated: CSVEQGDGEAFF.

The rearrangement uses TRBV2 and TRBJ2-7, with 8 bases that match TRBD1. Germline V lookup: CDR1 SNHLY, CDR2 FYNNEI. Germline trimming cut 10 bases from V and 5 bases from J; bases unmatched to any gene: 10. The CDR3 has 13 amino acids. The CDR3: CATSTGAQNEQYF. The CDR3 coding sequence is TGTGCCACCTCGACAGGGGCGCAAAACGAGCAGTACTTC.

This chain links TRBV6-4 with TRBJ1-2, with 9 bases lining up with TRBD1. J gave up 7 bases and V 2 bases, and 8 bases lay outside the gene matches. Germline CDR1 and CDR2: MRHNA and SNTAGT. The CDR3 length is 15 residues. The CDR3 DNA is TGTGCCAGCAGTGACGGAGGACAGGGGCCTTTTGGCTACACCTTC. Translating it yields CASSDGGQGPFGYTF.

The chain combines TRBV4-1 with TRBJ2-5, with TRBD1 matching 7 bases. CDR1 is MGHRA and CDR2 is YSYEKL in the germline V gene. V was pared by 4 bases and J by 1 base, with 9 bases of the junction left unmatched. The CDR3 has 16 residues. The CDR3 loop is CASSPTGQLFQETQYF. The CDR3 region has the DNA TGCGCCAGCAGCCCCACGGGACAGCTATTCCAAGAGACCCAGTACTTC.

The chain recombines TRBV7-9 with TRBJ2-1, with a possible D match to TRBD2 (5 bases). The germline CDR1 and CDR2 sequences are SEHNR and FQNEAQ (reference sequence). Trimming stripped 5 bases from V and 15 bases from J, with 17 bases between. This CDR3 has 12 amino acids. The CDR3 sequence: CASSHGLASSFF. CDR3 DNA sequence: TGTGCCAGCAGCCACGGCCTAGCATCATCGTTCTTC.

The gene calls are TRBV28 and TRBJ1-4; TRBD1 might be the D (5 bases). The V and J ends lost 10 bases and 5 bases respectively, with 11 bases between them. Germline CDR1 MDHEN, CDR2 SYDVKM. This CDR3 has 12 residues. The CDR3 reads CATRPGNEKLFF. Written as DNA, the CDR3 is TGTGCCACTAGACCAGGGAATGAAAAACTGTTTTTT.

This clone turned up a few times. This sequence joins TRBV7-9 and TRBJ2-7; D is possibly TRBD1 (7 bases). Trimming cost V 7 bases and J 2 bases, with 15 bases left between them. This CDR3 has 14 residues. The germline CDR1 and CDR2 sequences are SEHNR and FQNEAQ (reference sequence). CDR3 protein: CASTSGDSTYEQYF. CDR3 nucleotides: TGTGCCAGCACCTCGGGGGACAGCACCTACGAGCAGTACTTC.

CDR3 DNA sequence: TGTGCCAGCAGCGCCCCCAGACACGAAAAACTGTTTTTT. Encoded protein: CASSAPRHEKLFF. J is TRBJ1-4 and V is TRBV7-9; D is uncertain. Trimming pared 5 bases from V and 8 bases from J, leaving 12 bases between. The CDR3 is 13 residues long. Germline CDR1 reads SEHNR; CDR2 reads FQNEAQ (reference sequence).